The clone carrying this T cell receptor beta chain occurred a few times. The source of the sample is a study of early T cells in non-severe SARS-CoV-2 infection. Study-wide context: Bulk RNA taken from unsorted whole blood was sequenced, leaving chains unpaired.

Individual cDNA molecules carried attached unique molecular identifiers. TCRdb re-derived calls from the 5' RACE reads in MiXCR, one entry per CDR3 protein. The repertoire holds fewer than 95,000 distinct CDR3 sequences, with roughly 17% as singletons. CDR3 length: 15 amino acids. The germline gives CDR1 DFQATT, CDR2 SNEGSKA (reference sequence). With 6 bases clipped from V and 6 bases from J, the junction kept 10 bases outside the gene matches. The sample was whole blood, taken at baseline. This TCR came from an adult who was a healthcare worker with PCR-confirmed SARS-CoV-2 infection or an uninfected control (not recorded which). The chain recombines TRBV20-1 with TRBJ2-5; 13 bases fit TRBD2. The CDR3 protein is CSAILAGGPMKTQYF. The CDR3 nucleotides are TGCAGTGCGATACTAGCGGGAGGGCCCATGAAGACCCAGTACTTC.